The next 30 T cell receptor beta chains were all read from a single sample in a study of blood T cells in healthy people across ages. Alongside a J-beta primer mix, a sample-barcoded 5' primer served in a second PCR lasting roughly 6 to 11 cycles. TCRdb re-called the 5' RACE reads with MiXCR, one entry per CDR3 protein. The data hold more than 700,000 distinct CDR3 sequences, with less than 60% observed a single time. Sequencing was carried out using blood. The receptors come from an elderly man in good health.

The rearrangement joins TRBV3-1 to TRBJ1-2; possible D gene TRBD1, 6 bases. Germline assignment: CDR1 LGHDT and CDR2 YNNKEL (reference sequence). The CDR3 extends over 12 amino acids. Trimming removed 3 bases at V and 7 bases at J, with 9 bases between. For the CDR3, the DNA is TGTGCCAGCAGCCACCTACAGGGTGGCTACACCTTC. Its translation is CASSHLQGGYTF.

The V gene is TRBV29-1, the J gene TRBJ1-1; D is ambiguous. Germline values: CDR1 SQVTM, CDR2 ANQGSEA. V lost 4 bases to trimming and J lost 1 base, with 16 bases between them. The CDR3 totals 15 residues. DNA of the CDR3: TGCAGCGTTGGGGCCGGCATTGTAGGGAACACTGAAGCTTTCTTT. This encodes CSVGAGIVGNTEAFF. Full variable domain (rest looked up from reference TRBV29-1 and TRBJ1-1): SAVISQKPSRDICQRGTSLTIQCQVDSQVTMMFWYRQQPGQSLTLIATANQGSEATYESGFVIDKFPISRPNLTFSTLTVSNMSPEDSSIYLCSVGAGIVGNTEAFFGQGTRLTVV.

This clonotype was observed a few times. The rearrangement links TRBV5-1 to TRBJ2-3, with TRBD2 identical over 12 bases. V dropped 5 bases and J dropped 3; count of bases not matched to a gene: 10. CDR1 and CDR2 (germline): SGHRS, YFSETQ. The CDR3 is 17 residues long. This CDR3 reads CASRPPSGRASTDTQYF. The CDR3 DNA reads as TGCGCCAGCAGACCTCCTAGCGGGAGGGCCTCAACAGATACGCAGTATTTT. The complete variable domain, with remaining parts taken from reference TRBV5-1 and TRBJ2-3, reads KAGVTQTPRYLIKTRGQQVTLSCSPISGHRSVSWYQQTPGQGLQFLFEYFSETQRNKGNFPGRFSGRQFSNSRSEMNVSTLELGDSALYLCASRPPSGRASTDTQYFGPGTRLTVL.

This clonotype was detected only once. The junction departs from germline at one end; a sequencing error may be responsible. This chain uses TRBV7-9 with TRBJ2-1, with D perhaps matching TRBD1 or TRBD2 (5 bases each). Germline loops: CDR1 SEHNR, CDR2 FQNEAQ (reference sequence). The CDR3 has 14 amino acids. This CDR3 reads CAGSLARSGDEQFF. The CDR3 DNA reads TGTGCCGGCAGCTTAGCGCGGTCCGGGGACGAGCAGTTCTTC.

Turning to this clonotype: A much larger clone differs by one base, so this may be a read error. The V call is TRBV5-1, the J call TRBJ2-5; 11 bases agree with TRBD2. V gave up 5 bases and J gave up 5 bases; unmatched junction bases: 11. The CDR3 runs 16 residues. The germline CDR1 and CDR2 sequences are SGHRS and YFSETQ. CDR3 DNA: TGCGCCAGCAGGGAACGTACTAGCGGGAGTATTGAGACCCAGTACTTC. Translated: CASRERTSGSIETQYF.

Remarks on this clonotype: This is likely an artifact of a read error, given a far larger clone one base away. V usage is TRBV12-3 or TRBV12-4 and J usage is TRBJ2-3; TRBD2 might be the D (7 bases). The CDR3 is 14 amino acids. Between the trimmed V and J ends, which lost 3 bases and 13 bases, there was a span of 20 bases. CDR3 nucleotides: TGTGCCAGCAGTTTGAGGGGGGGCACAGATGCGGAGTATTTT. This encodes CASSLRGGTDAEYF.

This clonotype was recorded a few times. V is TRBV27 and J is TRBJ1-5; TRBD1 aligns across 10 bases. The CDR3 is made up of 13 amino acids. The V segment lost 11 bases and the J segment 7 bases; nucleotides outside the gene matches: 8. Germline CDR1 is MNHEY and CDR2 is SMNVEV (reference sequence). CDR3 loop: CAGYGTGEQPQHF. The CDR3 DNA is TGTGCCGGCTACGGGACAGGGGAACAGCCCCAGCATTTT.

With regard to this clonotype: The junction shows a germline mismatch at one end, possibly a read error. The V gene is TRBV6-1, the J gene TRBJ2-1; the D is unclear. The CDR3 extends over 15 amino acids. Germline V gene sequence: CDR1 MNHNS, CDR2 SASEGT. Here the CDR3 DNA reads TGTACCAGCATCCTATGGCTGAGGTCCTACAATGAGCAGTTCTTC. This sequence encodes CTSILWLRSYNEQFF.

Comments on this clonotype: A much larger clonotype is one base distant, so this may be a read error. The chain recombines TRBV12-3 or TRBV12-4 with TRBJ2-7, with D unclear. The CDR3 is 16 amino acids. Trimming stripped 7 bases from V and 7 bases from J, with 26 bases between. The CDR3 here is CASTLLESLSYNEQYF. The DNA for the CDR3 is TGTGCCAGCACTCTGTTAGAGAGTTTGTCCTACAATGAGCAGTACTTC.

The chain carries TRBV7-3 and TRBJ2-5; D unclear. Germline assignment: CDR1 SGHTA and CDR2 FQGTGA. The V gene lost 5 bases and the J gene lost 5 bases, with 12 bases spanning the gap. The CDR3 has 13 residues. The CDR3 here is CASSEGVRETQYF. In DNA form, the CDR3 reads TGTGCCAGCAGCGAAGGCGTGAGGGAGACCCAGTACTTC.

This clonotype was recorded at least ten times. The CDR3 sequence: CATSRAGANTGELFF. The CDR3 nucleotides read TGTGCCACCAGCAGAGCAGGGGCAAACACCGGGGAGCTGTTTTTT. The chain links TRBV15 to TRBJ2-2; D is perhaps TRBD1 (6 bases). Germline lookup yields CDR1 LNHNV and CDR2 YYDKDF (reference sequence). Trimming left V 1 base short and J 2 bases short, with 8 bases between. The CDR3 is 15 residues long.

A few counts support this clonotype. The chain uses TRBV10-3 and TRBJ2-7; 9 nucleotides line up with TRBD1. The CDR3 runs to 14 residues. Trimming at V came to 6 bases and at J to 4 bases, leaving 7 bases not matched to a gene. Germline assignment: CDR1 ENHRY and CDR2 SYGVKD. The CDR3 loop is CAIRQRDREYEQYF. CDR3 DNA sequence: TGTGCCATCAGGCAAAGGGACAGGGAGTACGAGCAGTACTTC.

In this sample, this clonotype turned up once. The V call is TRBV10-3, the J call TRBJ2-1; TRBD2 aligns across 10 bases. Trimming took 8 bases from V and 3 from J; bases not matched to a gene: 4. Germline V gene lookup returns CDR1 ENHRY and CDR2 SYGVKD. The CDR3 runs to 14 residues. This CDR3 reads CAIGSSGGYNEQFF. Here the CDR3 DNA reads TGTGCCATCGGTTCTAGCGGGGGCTACAATGAGCAGTTCTTC.

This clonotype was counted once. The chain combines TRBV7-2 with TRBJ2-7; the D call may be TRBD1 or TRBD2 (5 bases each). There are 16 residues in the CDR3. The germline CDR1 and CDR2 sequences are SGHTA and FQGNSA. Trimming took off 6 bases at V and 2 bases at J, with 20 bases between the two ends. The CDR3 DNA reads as TGTGCCAGCAGACCCGGGCCGGGACGAGGAGCCTACGAGCAGTACTTC. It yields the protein CASRPGPGRGAYEQYF.

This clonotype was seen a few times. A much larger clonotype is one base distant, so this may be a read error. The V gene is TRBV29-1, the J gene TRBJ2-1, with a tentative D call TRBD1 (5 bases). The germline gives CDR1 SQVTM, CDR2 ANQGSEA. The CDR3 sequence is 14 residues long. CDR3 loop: CGVTPATVYNEQFF. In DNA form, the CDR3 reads TGCGGCGTTACTCCCGCGACAGTCTACAATGAGCAGTTCTTC.

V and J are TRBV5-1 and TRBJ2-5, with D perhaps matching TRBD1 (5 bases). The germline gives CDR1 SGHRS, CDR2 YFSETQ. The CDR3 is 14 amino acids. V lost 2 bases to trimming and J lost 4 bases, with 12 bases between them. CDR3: CASSFQGGIETQYF. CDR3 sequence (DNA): TGCGCCAGCAGCTTCCAGGGTGGGATAGAGACCCAGTACTTC.

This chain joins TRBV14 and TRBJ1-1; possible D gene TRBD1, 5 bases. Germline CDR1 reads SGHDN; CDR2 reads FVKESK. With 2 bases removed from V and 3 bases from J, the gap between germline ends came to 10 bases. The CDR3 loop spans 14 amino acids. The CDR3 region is CASSQLGGDTEAFF. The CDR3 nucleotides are TGTGCCAGCAGCCAATTGGGGGGGGACACTGAAGCTTTCTTT.

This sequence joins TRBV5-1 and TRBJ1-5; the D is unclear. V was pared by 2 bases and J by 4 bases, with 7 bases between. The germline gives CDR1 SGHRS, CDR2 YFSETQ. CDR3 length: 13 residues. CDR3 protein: CASSFRPNQPQHF. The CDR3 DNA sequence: TGCGCCAGCAGCTTTCGCCCAAATCAGCCCCAGCATTTT.

The CDR3 DNA reads TGCAGTGCTAGAGATGTTGTCAGCGGTGAAAAACTGTTTTTT. Translated, it gives CSARDVVSGEKLFF. The chain has TRBV20-1 and TRBJ1-4; D is unresolved. CDR3 length equals 14 residues. CDR1 is DFQATT, CDR2 SNEGSKA, per germline (reference sequence). The germline V and J ends were trimmed by 0 bases and 7 bases, with 12 bases remaining between them.

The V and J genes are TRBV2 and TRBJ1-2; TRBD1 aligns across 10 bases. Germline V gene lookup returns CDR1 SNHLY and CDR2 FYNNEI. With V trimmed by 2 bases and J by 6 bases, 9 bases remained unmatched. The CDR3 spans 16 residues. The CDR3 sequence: CASSELKTGGVDGYTF. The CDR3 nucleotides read TGTGCCAGCAGTGAACTAAAGACAGGGGGCGTGGATGGCTACACCTTC. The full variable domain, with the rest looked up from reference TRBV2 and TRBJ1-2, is EPEVTQTPSHQVTQMGQEVILRCVPISNHLYFYWYRQILGQKVEFLVSFYNNEISEKSEIFDDQFSVERPDGSNFTLKIRSTKLEDSAMYFCASSELKTGGVDGYTFGSGTRLTVV.

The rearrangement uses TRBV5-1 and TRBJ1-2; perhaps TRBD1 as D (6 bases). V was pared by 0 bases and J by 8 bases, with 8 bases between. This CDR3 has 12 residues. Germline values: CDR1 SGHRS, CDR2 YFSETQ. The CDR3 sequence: CASSLEGGGYTF. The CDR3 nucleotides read TGCGCCAGCAGCTTGGAAGGGGGAGGCTACACCTTC.

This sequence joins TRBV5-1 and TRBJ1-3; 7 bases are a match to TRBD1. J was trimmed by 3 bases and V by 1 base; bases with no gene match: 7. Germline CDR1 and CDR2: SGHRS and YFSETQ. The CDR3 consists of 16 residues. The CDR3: CASSLSGTENGNTIYF. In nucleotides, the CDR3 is TGCGCCAGCAGCTTGTCCGGGACAGAAAATGGAAACACCATATATTTT.

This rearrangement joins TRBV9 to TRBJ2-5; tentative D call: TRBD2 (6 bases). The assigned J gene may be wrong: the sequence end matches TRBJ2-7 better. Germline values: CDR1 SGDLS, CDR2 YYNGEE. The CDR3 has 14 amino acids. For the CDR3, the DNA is TGTGCCAGCAGCGGAACTAGCAGGCCAGACGAGCAGTACTTC. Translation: CASSGTSRPDEQYF.

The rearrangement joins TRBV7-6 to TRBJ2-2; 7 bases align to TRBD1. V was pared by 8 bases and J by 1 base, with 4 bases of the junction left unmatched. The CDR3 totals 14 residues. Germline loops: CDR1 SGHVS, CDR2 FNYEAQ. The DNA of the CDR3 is TGTGCCAGCGTACAGGGGCGGAACACCGGGGAGCTGTTTTTT. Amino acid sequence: CASVQGRNTGELFF.

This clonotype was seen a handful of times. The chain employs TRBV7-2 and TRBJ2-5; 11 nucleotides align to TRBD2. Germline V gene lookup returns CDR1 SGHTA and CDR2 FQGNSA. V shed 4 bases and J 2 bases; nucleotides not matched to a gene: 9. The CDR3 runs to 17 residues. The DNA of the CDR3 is TGTGCCAGCAGCTCCGGGGCTAGCGGGAGGTCACAAGAGACCCAGTACTTC. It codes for CASSSGASGRSQETQYF.

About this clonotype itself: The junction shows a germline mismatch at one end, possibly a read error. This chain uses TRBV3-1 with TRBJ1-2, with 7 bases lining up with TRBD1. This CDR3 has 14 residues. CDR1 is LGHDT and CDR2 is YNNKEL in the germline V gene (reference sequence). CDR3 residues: CASSQGGVGYGYTF. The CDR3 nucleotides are TGTGCCAGCAGTCAAGGGGGCGTTGGCTATGGCTACACCTTC.

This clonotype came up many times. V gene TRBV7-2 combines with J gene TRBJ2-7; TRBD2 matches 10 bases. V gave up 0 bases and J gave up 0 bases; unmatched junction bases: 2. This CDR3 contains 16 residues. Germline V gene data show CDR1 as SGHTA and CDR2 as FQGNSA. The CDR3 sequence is CASSLAPSGGSYEQYF. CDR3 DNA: TGTGCCAGCAGCTTAGCACCTAGCGGGGGCTCCTACGAGCAGTACTTC.

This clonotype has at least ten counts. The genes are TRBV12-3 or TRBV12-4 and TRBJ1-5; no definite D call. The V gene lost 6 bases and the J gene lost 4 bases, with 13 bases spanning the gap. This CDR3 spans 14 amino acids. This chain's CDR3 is CASSRRLENQPQHF. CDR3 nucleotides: TGTGCCAGCAGCCGTCGTCTGGAGAATCAGCCCCAGCATTTT.

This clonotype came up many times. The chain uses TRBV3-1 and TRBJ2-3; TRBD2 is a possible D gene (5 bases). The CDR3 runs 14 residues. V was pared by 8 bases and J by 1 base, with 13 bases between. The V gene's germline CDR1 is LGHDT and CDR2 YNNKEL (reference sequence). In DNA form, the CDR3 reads TGTGCCAGCTCACCCGGGGTTGGCACAGATACGCAGTATTTT. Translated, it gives CASSPGVGTDTQYF.

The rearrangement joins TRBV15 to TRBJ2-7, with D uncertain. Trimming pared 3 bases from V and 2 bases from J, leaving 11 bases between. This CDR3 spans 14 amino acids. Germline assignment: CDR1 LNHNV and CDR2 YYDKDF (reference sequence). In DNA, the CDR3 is TGTGCCACCAGCAGCTCTTACAACCCCTACGAGCAGTACTTC. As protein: CATSSSYNPYEQYF.